The rows below give T cell receptor beta chains drawn from one sample of a study of cytomegalovirus exposure and HLA in healthy donors. The data were produced by immunoSEQ multiplex PCR, yet TCRdb's version contains in-frame clones alone and is incomplete. The table lists around 130,000 clones, roughly 82% of them singletons. Source material: PBMCs. All receptors come from a man aged 50-60 years in good health and CMV-seronegative. The CDR3 runs from the conserved cysteine through the conserved F or W. A D gene is named only where the DNA matches it firmly. Size is omitted from some rows. Given values are once, few, many or a class for expanded clones.

clone_size	d_call	v_call	j_call	cdr3_aa	cdr3_nt
NA	TRBD1	TRBV6-5	TRBJ1-4	CASRPTGGLEKLFF	TGTGCCAGCAGACCAACAGGGGGGCTTGAAAAACTGTTTTTT
NA	TRBD2	TRBV7-8	TRBJ2-5	CATLSGGPPKETQYF	TGTGCCACCCTAAGCGGGGGCCCACCCAAAGAGACCCAGTACTTC
NA	NA	TRBV4-1	TRBJ2-3	CASSQDLLVIDTQYF	TGCGCCAGCAGCCAAGATCTCCTAGTTATAGATACGCAGTATTTT
NA	TRBD1	TRBV30	TRBJ1-2	CAWTTGDGDGYTF	TGTGCCTGGACGACAGGGGATGGGGATGGCTACACCTTC
NA	NA	TRBV11-2	TRBJ2-3	CASSLSLDTQYF	TGTGCCAGCAGCTTATCCCTAGATACGCAGTATTTT
NA	TRBD2	TRBV10-3	TRBJ2-2	CAISTPTSGGAPGELFF	TGTGCCATCAGTACGCCAACTAGCGGGGGGGCCCCCGGGGAGCTGTTTTTT
NA	TRBD1	TRBV30	TRBJ1-2	CAWSTPGDRGLAGDYTF	TGTGCCTGGAGTACGCCGGGGGACAGGGGGCTCGCTGGGGACTACACCTTC
NA	TRBD1	TRBV6-5	TRBJ1-1	CASSYRGTGANTEAFF	TGTGCCAGCAGTTACCGGGGAACAGGGGCGAACACTGAAGCTTTCTTT
once	NA	TRBV4-3	TRBJ1-1	CASSQDTAGEAFF	TGCGCCAGCAGCCAAGATACGGCGGGTGAAGCTTTCTTT
NA	NA	TRBV27	TRBJ1-5	CASSSQHEWPQHF	TGTGCCAGCAGTTCCCAACATGAATGGCCCCAGCATTTT
NA	NA	TRBV30	TRBJ2-2	CAWSRGNTGELFF	TGTGCCTGGAGTAGAGGGAACACCGGGGAGCTGTTTTTT
NA	NA	TRBV9	TRBJ2-7	CASSVGPPGSYEQYF	TGTGCCAGCAGCGTAGGGCCACCAGGCTCCTACGAGCAGTACTTC
NA	TRBD1	TRBV19	TRBJ1-5	CASTRGQYNQPQHF	TGTGCCAGTACCCGGGGACAGTACAATCAGCCCCAGCATTTT
NA	NA	TRBV6-6	TRBJ1-1	CASRRTSTYTEAFF	TGTGCCAGCAGGCGAACCTCAACCTACACTGAAGCTTTCTTT
NA	NA	TRBV5-4	TRBJ2-5	CASSLSAGLSEETQYF	TGTGCCAGCAGCTTGTCGGCAGGCCTATCCGAAGAGACCCAGTACTTC